The clone carrying this T cell receptor beta chain was found many times. Antigen: not known. The germline gives CDR1 DFQATT, CDR2 SNEGSKA (reference sequence). This CDR3 comprises 11 residues. V was shortened by 3 bases and J by 12 bases, with 12 bases between the two germline ends. The data derive from a study of neurological immune-mediated disorders. CD4+ or CD8+ T cells at a count of roughly 1 million served as input for the sorted libraries. MiXCR was run by TCRdb on the 5' RACE reads, yielding one entry per CDR3 protein. The table shows roughly 39,000 distinct CDR3 sequences, with 6% to 7.5% occurring only once. Study-level results: HTLV-1-associated myelopathy showed the most TCR clonal expansion; multiple sclerosis the least, below healthy controls.

The V call is TRBV20-1, the J call TRBJ2-1, with a possible D match to TRBD2 (5 bases). The source is a man between 50 and 59 years old in good health. The source material was CD4+ T cells from blood. The CDR3 coding sequence is TGCAGTGCTAGTGACCCGGGGAGGCAGTTCTTC. It translates to CSASDPGRQFF.